Each of the 15 T cell receptor beta chains below was sequenced from the same sample in a study of blood T cell repertoires in COVID-19. Some clones are missing from TCRdb's copy, which holds only in-frame ones; the method was immunoSEQ multiplex PCR. Of 200,000 to 250,000 clones in the sample, around 87% were seen once. What was sequenced was peripheral blood. The receptors here all came from a woman in her thirties who had recovered from COVID-19.

The sample holds one count of this clone. The genes are TRBV2 and TRBJ1-2; D possibly corresponds to TRBD1 (6 bases). Germline V gene lookup returns CDR1 SNHLY and CDR2 FYNNEI. V was trimmed by 6 bases and J by 3 bases, leaving 11 bases between them. There are 13 residues in the CDR3. The CDR3 DNA sequence: TGTGCCAGCAGATACGAGGGGGACTATGGCTACACCTTC. Protein: CASRYEGDYGYTF.

The chain combines TRBV2 with TRBJ2-5; TRBD1 matches 9 bases. V lost 1 base, J lost 7 bases, and 16 bases stayed unmatched. The CDR3 sequence is 18 residues long. Germline V lookup: CDR1 SNHLY, CDR2 FYNNEI. The CDR3 bases are TGTGCCAGCAGTGAAGGATGGGGACAGGGAGGTTCGGGGGGGACCCAGTACTTC. Amino acid sequence: CASSEGWGQGGSGGTQYF.

This chain uses TRBV11-2 with TRBJ2-4; no clear D. The CDR3 consists of 15 residues. Looked up from germline, CDR1 is SGHAT and CDR2 is FQNNGV. With 4 bases removed from V and 0 bases from J, the gap between germline ends came to 10 bases. CDR3 in DNA: TGTGCCAGCAGCTCCTTACTGGTAGCCAAAAACATTCAGTACTTC. The encoded protein is CASSSLLVAKNIQYF.

The V and J genes are TRBV15 and TRBJ2-1; the match to TRBD2 covers 12 bases. The trim removed 4 bases at V and 7 bases at J, leaving 8 bases unmatched. The CDR3 is 16 residues long. From germline, CDR1 is LNHNV and CDR2 YYDKDF (reference sequence). The CDR3 here is CATSTSLAGGRNEQFF. CDR3 nucleotide sequence: TGTGCCACCAGCACCTCCCTAGCGGGGGGGCGGAATGAGCAGTTCTTC.

The chain links TRBV7-9 to TRBJ2-2; possibly TRBD1 for D (5 bases). Trimming took 5 bases from V and 5 from J, leaving 12 bases between them. The CDR3 contains 14 residues. Germline V gene lookup returns CDR1 SEHNR and CDR2 FQNEAQ (reference sequence). The CDR3 DNA follows: TGTGCCAGCAGCATCCTGACAGAGACCGGGGAGCTGTTTTTT. Translating gives CASSILTETGELFF. Full variable domain (missing parts from reference TRBV7-9 and TRBJ2-2): DTGVSQNPRHKITKRGQNVTFRCDPISEHNRLYWYRQTLGQGPEFLTYFQNEAQLEKSRLLSDRFSAERPKGSFSTLEIQRTEQGDSAMYLCASSILTETGELFFGEGSRLTVL.

In DNA, the CDR3 is TGTGCCAGCAGACAGAGCTCTGGGGCCAACGTCCTGACTTTC. It yields the protein CASRQSSGANVLTF. The V call is TRBV6-6, the J call TRBJ2-6; D uncertain. V dropped 6 bases and J dropped 0 bases, with 6 bases sitting between them. Germline CDR1 is MNHNY and CDR2 is SVGAGI (reference sequence). The length of the CDR3 is 14 residues.

The chain carries TRBV19 and TRBJ1-5; weak D call: TRBD1 (6 bases). This CDR3 region has 15 residues. The germline V and J ends were trimmed by 4 bases and 6 bases, with 16 bases remaining between them. Germline V CDR1 and CDR2: LNHDA, SQIVND (reference sequence). CDR3 sequence (DNA): TGTGCCAGTAGTACACCCGGGACATCTCGTCAGCCCCAGCATTTT. Protein: CASSTPGTSRQPQHF.

The V call is TRBV5-1, the J call TRBJ1-4; 7 nucleotides agree with TRBD1. From germline, CDR1 is SGHRS and CDR2 YFSETQ. This CDR3 is 16 amino acids long. The ends lost 4 bases at V and 8 bases at J; junction bases unmatched: 14. The CDR3 sequence: CASSIGQVLRGEKLFF. CDR3 nucleotide sequence: TGCGCCAGCAGCATCGGACAGGTCCTAAGGGGGGAAAAACTGTTTTTT. Using reference TRBV5-1 and TRBJ1-4 for the parts outside the CDR3, the full variable domain is KAGVTQTPRYLIKTRGQQVTLSCSPISGHRSVSWYQQTPGQGLQFLFEYFSETQRNKGNFPGRFSGRQFSNSRSEMNVSTLELGDSALYLCASSIGQVLRGEKLFFGSGTQLSVL.

V is TRBV30 and J is TRBJ1-6; TRBD1 matches 8 bases. The germline V gene has CDR1 GTSNPN and CDR2 SVGIG (reference sequence). The CDR3 contains 16 residues. J lost 7 bases, V lost 4 bases, and 12 bases had no gene match. CDR3 coding DNA: TGTGCCTGGATGTCTCAGGGGGCCCCACGCAATTCACCCCTCCACTTT. Protein sequence: CAWMSQGAPRNSPLHF.

The chain is built from TRBV4-3 and TRBJ2-2, with 12 bases lining up with TRBD2. Trimming removed 3 bases from V and 5 bases from J; junction bases left unmatched: 7. CDR1 and CDR2 from the germline V gene are LGHNA and YSLEER. The CDR3 runs 17 residues. CDR3 sequence: CASSHLRTSGATGELFF. In DNA, the CDR3 is TGCGCCAGCAGCCACCTGAGGACTAGCGGGGCGACCGGGGAGCTGTTTTTT.

V and J are TRBV11-2 and TRBJ1-1, with 7 bases fitting TRBD1. This CDR3 contains 14 residues. Per germline, CDR1 SGHAT and CDR2 FQNNGV. With 4 bases clipped from V and 1 base from J, the junction kept 3 bases outside the gene matches. The CDR3 DNA is TGTGCCAGCAGCTGGGGACAGACGAACACTGAAGCTTTCTTT. Protein sequence: CASSWGQTNTEAFF.

This chain joins TRBV5-1 and TRBJ2-5; D is unresolved. Germline V CDR1 and CDR2: SGHRS, YFSETQ. The CDR3 has 14 amino acids. The V and J ends lost 0 bases and 5 bases respectively, with 11 bases between them. The DNA for the CDR3 is TGCGCCAGCAGCTTGGAAAGTGCCGGGGAGACCCAGTACTTC. Its translation is CASSLESAGETQYF.

V usage is TRBV5-1 and J usage is TRBJ2-1, with D maybe TRBD2 (5 bases). The germline V gene has CDR1 SGHRS and CDR2 YFSETQ. This CDR3 region has 16 residues. The V gene lost 2 bases and the J gene lost 6 bases, with 18 bases spanning the gap. As DNA, the CDR3 is TGCGCCAGCAGCTTCTTGCCGGAGGCCTGGGTCAATGAGCAGTTCTTC. Translating it yields CASSFLPEAWVNEQFF. Full variable domain (outside the CDR3, taken from reference TRBV5-1 and TRBJ2-1): KAGVTQTPRYLIKTRGQQVTLSCSPISGHRSVSWYQQTPGQGLQFLFEYFSETQRNKGNFPGRFSGRQFSNSRSEMNVSTLELGDSALYLCASSFLPEAWVNEQFFGPGTRLTVL.

The chain recombines TRBV5-5 with TRBJ1-5; 12 bases line up with TRBD1. V gave up 1 base and J gave up 6 bases; unmatched junction bases: 14. Per the germline V gene, CDR1 is SGHKS and CDR2 is YYEKEE (reference sequence). The CDR3 loop spans 19 amino acids. CDR3 coding DNA: TGTGCCAGCAGCTTGAGCGGACCCGGGACAGGGGGCGCATTTCAGCCCCAGCATTTT. It codes for CASSLSGPGTGGAFQPQHF.

The chain couples TRBV24-1 to TRBJ1-5; D gene uncertain. The CDR3 sequence is 14 residues long. The germline V gene has CDR1 KGHDR and CDR2 SFDVKD. The V and J ends lost 4 bases and 0 bases respectively, with 6 bases between them. The chain's CDR3 is CATSERDSNQPQHF. CDR3 nucleotide sequence: TGTGCCACCAGTGAACGGGATAGCAATCAGCCCCAGCATTTT.